The 27 T cell receptor beta chains listed next were all sequenced from one sample in a study of cytomegalovirus exposure and HLA in healthy donors. The PCR made use of 60 Vbeta and 13 Jbeta primers. Profiling relied on immunoSEQ multiplex PCR, and the TCRdb table lists in-frame clones only, not all of them. The data contain around 150,000 clones, 60% to 80% of them singletons. Sequencing was done on a sample of PBMCs. The receptor source for this set is a male donor in good health and CMV-seronegative.

V usage is TRBV27 and J usage is TRBJ2-1; the D gene is possibly TRBD1 (5 bases). Trimming shortened V by 6 bases and J by 0 bases, and 12 bases separated the two germline ends. The CDR3 is 15 amino acids. Per germline, CDR1 MNHEY and CDR2 SMNVEV (reference sequence). For the CDR3, the DNA is TGTGCCAGCAGAGAGACAGACCCCTCCTACAATGAGCAGTTCTTC. This encodes CASRETDPSYNEQFF.

The gene calls are TRBV19 and TRBJ2-5; TRBD2 agrees at 8 bases. There are 13 residues in the CDR3. With V trimmed by 7 bases and J by 4 bases, 5 bases remained unmatched. The germline V gene encodes CDR1 LNHDA and CDR2 SQIVND (reference sequence). In DNA form, the CDR3 reads TGTGCCAGTACGGGCGGGGGGCTAGAGACCCAGTACTTC. It is translated as CASTGGGLETQYF. The full variable domain, completed using reference TRBV19 and TRBJ2-5, is DGGITQSPKYLFRKEGQNVTLSCEQNLNHDAMYWYRQDPGQGLRLIYYSQIVNDFQKGDIAEGYSVSREKKESFPLTVTSAQKNPTAFYLCASTGGGLETQYFGPGTRLLVL.

This clone was detected only a few times. The rearrangement joins TRBV11-2 to TRBJ2-5; D gene uncertain. Germline V gene data show CDR1 as SGHAT and CDR2 as FQNNGV. This CDR3 is 13 amino acids long. Trimming left V 0 bases short and J 8 bases short, with 10 bases between. The CDR3 here is CASSLDVFLTQYF. CDR3 DNA sequence: TGTGCCAGCAGCTTAGACGTCTTCCTAACCCAGTACTTC.

V is TRBV6-5 and J is TRBJ1-6; TRBD1 is a possible D gene (6 bases). Trimming left V 4 bases short and J 5 bases short, with 15 bases between. The length of the CDR3 is 16 residues. Germline-derived CDR1 and CDR2 are MNHEY and SVGAGI. The CDR3 spells CASSSTPGTHNSPLHF. CDR3 DNA: TGTGCCAGCAGTTCCACCCCCGGGACACATAATTCACCCCTCCACTTT.

This clone showed up just once. The chain joins TRBV30 to TRBJ2-7, with a weak D call TRBD2 (5 bases). There are 12 residues in the CDR3. Germline V gives CDR1 GTSNPN, CDR2 SVGIG (reference sequence). Deletions cut 3 bases from V and 3 bases from J, with 9 bases between. CDR3 coding DNA: TGTGCCTGGAGGGAGGACGGCTACGAGCAGTACTTC. This gives the protein CAWREDGYEQYF.

The rearrangement joins TRBV2 to TRBJ2-5; TRBD1 agrees at 7 bases. Germline-derived CDR1 and CDR2 are SNHLY and FYNNEI. V was pared by 2 bases and J by 5 bases, with 14 bases of the junction left unmatched. The CDR3 extends over 17 amino acids. The DNA of the CDR3 is TGTGCCAGCAGTGAATTCCCCGGGACAGACCCCCGGGAGACCCAGTACTTC. Translating gives CASSEFPGTDPRETQYF.

The chain carries TRBV10-3 and TRBJ2-1; 9 nucleotides align to TRBD1. J lost 3 bases, V lost 10 bases, and 7 bases had no gene match. The germline gives CDR1 ENHRY, CDR2 SYGVKD. CDR3 length: 14 residues. CDR3 in DNA: TGTGCCACTTCCCGGGACAGGGACTACAATGAGCAGTTCTTC. Protein: CATSRDRDYNEQFF.

The V gene is TRBV29-1, the J gene TRBJ1-1, with TRBD1 matching 10 bases. Unmatched junction bases numbered 3, after V lost 6 bases and J lost 2 bases. CDR3 length: 13 residues. Germline V gene sequence: CDR1 SQVTM, CDR2 ANQGSEA. DNA for the CDR3: TGCAGCGTCCGGACAGGGGGAAACACTGAAGCTTTCTTT. Residues: CSVRTGGNTEAFF.

The chain employs TRBV9 and TRBJ2-3, with 7 positions matching TRBD2. CDR1 is SGDLS, CDR2 YYNGEE, per germline. V lost 0 bases, J lost 1 base, and 11 bases stayed unmatched. The CDR3 sequence is 18 residues long. CDR3 residues: CASSVVGGSAGGTDTQYF. The CDR3 nucleotides are TGTGCCAGCAGCGTAGTCGGGGGGTCCGCTGGCGGCACAGATACGCAGTATTTT.

The chain has TRBV19 and TRBJ2-2; TRBD2 matches 8 bases. The junction had 8 bases not matched to a gene; V was cut back by 9 bases and J by 2 bases. The CDR3 has 15 amino acids. The germline gives CDR1 LNHDA, CDR2 SQIVND (reference sequence). The CDR3 coding sequence is TGTGCCAGCAAGAAGACTAGCGTAAACACCGGGGAGCTGTTTTTT. It encodes CASKKTSVNTGELFF.

CDR3 sequence: CASSSGHHSSYEQYF. CDR3 nucleotides: TGTGCCAGCAGCTCGGGACACCATTCCTCCTACGAGCAGTACTTC. The rearrangement uses TRBV6-5 and TRBJ2-7, with D perhaps TRBD1 (6 bases). Germline CDR1 reads MNHEY; CDR2 reads SVGAGI. This CDR3 has 15 amino acids. Trimming took off 6 bases at V and 0 bases at J, with 15 bases between the two ends.

The chain couples TRBV6-5 to TRBJ2-1, with a tentative D call TRBD2 (6 bases). The V gene's germline CDR1 is MNHEY and CDR2 SVGAGI. CDR3 length: 15 amino acids. V was trimmed by 5 bases and J by 4 bases, leaving 15 bases between them. The CDR3 region is CASSLAKLGYNEQFF. In nucleotides, the CDR3 is TGTGCCAGCAGTCTAGCGAAGCTCGGTTACAATGAGCAGTTCTTC.

The chain employs TRBV9 and TRBJ2-3, with 10 positions matching TRBD2. This CDR3 contains 16 residues. In germline, CDR1 is SGDLS, CDR2 YYNGEE. V dropped 3 bases and J dropped 5; count of bases not matched to a gene: 9. The CDR3 DNA follows: TGTGCCAGCAGCGGGGACAGCGGGAGGGCCGGAGATACGCAGTATTTT. It specifies CASSGDSGRAGDTQYF.

The chain employs TRBV4-1 and TRBJ2-1; no firm D call. The germline gives CDR1 MGHRA, CDR2 YSYEKL. The CDR3 spans 12 residues. Trimming stripped 1 base from V and 6 bases from J, with 4 bases between. CDR3: CASSQAGNEQFF. The CDR3, as DNA: TGCGCCAGCAGCCAAGCGGGCAATGAGCAGTTCTTC.

The gene calls are TRBV2 and TRBJ2-7; TRBD1 aligns across 7 bases. The germline gives CDR1 SNHLY, CDR2 FYNNEI. The CDR3 totals 16 residues. V shed 1 base and J 3 bases; nucleotides not matched to a gene: 9. CDR3 residues: CASSEGTDRVIYEQYF. DNA of the CDR3: TGTGCCAGCAGTGAAGGAACTGACAGGGTGATCTACGAGCAGTACTTC.

The chain combines TRBV19 with TRBJ2-1; 12 bases are shared with TRBD2. There are 16 residues in the CDR3. Germline assignment: CDR1 LNHDA and CDR2 SQIVND (reference sequence). Trimming cost V 3 bases and J 5 bases; bases outside gene matches: 5. The CDR3 loop is CASSMASGRVDNEQFF. As DNA, the CDR3 is TGTGCCAGTAGTATGGCTAGCGGGAGGGTTGACAATGAGCAGTTCTTC. Full variable domain (outside the CDR3, taken from reference TRBV19 and TRBJ2-1): DGGITQSPKYLFRKEGQNVTLSCEQNLNHDAMYWYRQDPGQGLRLIYYSQIVNDFQKGDIAEGYSVSREKKESFPLTVTSAQKNPTAFYLCASSMASGRVDNEQFFGPGTRLTVL.

This chain joins TRBV12-2 and TRBJ2-7; TRBD2, the table's D call, was not compared with the DNA. TRBV12-2 is labeled a pseudogene. CDR3 length: 13 residues. CDR3 in amino acids: CASRSGGAYEQYF. CDR3 sequence (DNA): TGTGCAAGTCGCTCCGGCGGGGCCTACGAGCAGTACTTC.

With respect to this clone: Germline and junction disagree at one end, which may indicate a read error. This chain connects TRBV11-3 to TRBJ2-3, with no clear D. The V gene's germline CDR1 is SGHNT and CDR2 YENEEA. The CDR3 sequence is 14 residues long. The CDR3 spells CASSLGSSTNTQYF. The CDR3 region has the DNA TGTGCCAGCAGCTTAGGGTCCTCCACAAATACGCAGTATTTT. The full variable domain, rest sourced from reference TRBV11-3 and TRBJ2-3, is EAGVVQSPRYKIIEKKQPVAFWCNPISGHNTLYWYLQNLGQGPELLIRYENEEAVDDSQLPKDRFSAERLKGVDSTLKIQPAELGDSAVYLCASSLGSSTNTQYFGPGTRLTVL.

The table lists this clone with a few counts. The genes are TRBV6-6 and TRBJ2-3; 8 positions agree with TRBD1. The V segment lost 5 bases and the J segment 7 bases; nucleotides outside the gene matches: 2. The CDR3 is made up of 12 amino acids. Germline loops: CDR1 MNHNY, CDR2 SVGAGI (reference sequence). The CDR3 DNA reads TGTGCCAGCAGTGACAGGGGTAATACGCAGTATTTT. Its translation is CASSDRGNTQYF.

There are a few counts of this clone. The V gene is TRBV9, the J gene TRBJ2-2, with D possibly matching TRBD1 (5 bases). This CDR3 is 14 amino acids long. Trimming removed 1 base at V and 5 bases at J, with 9 bases between. Germline V gene sequence: CDR1 SGDLS, CDR2 YYNGEE. This CDR3 is CASSVQGGTGELFF. CDR3 nucleotide sequence: TGTGCCAGCAGCGTACAGGGTGGGACCGGGGAGCTGTTTTTT.

The chain employs TRBV5-1 and TRBJ1-1; D not resolved. The V gene lost 0 bases and the J gene lost 2 bases, with 8 bases spanning the gap. The CDR3 is made up of 14 amino acids. Germline lookup yields CDR1 SGHRS and CDR2 YFSETQ. CDR3 sequence reads: CASSLGEGNTEAFF. CDR3 DNA sequence: TGCGCCAGCAGCTTGGGGGAGGGCAACACTGAAGCTTTCTTT.

The chain joins TRBV19 to TRBJ2-1; 7 positions agree with TRBD1. CDR3 length: 17 amino acids. J gave up 1 base and V 1 base, and 7 bases lay outside the gene matches. Germline CDR1 reads LNHDA; CDR2 reads SQIVND (reference sequence). The CDR3 DNA follows: TGTGCCAGTAGTATAGGCAGACAGGGTGTATCCTACAATGAGCAGTTCTTC. Translating it yields CASSIGRQGVSYNEQFF.

The chain uses TRBV10-3 and TRBJ1-3, with D unclear. CDR3 length: 13 amino acids. V lost 8 bases to trimming and J lost 9 bases, with 17 bases between them. Germline-derived CDR1 and CDR2 are ENHRY and SYGVKD. The CDR3 is CAILPAGGGTIYF. CDR3 DNA: TGTGCCATCCTCCCGGCAGGAGGAGGCACCATATATTTT.

This chain links TRBV2 with TRBJ2-1; D not resolved. CDR3 length: 12 amino acids. The germline V gene has CDR1 SNHLY and CDR2 FYNNEI. V was trimmed by 4 bases and J by 8 bases, leaving 9 bases between them. This CDR3 reads CASSGALDEQFF. Here the CDR3 DNA reads TGTGCCAGCAGTGGAGCTCTCGATGAGCAGTTCTTC.

V usage is TRBV7-9 and J usage is TRBJ2-1; D may be TRBD2 (5 bases). Per germline, CDR1 SEHNR and CDR2 FQNEAQ (reference sequence). The CDR3 spans 15 residues. The germline V and J ends were trimmed by 4 bases and 5 bases, with 15 bases remaining between them. The CDR3 spells CASSSRRGGDNEQFF. The CDR3 coding sequence is TGTGCCAGCAGCTCCCGGCGAGGAGGCGACAATGAGCAGTTCTTC.

This chain links TRBV14 with TRBJ2-7, with 10 nucleotides matching TRBD2. Germline V lookup: CDR1 SGHDN, CDR2 FVKESK. V shed 3 bases, J shed 7 bases, and the junction held 9 bases outside the gene matches. This CDR3 has 15 amino acids. The CDR3 DNA reads as TGTGCCAGCAGCCAGTTTCTAGCGGGAGCGGGGGAGCAGTACTTC. Its translation is CASSQFLAGAGEQYF.

V usage is TRBV2 and J usage is TRBJ1-5; D is unresolved. The germline CDR1 and CDR2 sequences are SNHLY and FYNNEI. The CDR3 length is 15 residues. V gave up 1 base and J gave up 2 bases, with 9 bases separating them. The CDR3 protein is CASSEESLGNQPQHF. Here the CDR3 DNA reads TGTGCCAGCAGTGAAGAGAGTTTGGGCAATCAGCCCCAGCATTTT.